The T cell receptor (beta chain) described here comes from a study of read filtering for tumor transcriptome and immune sequencing. This library used roughly 0.4 ug RNA and molecular barcoded adaptors spanning alpha/delta and beta/gamma chains. TCRdb analysed the reads with MiXCR anew, one entry per CDR3 protein. The profile shows 45,000 to 55,000 distinct CDR3 sequences, roughly 19% of them singletons. Germline V gene sequence: CDR1 SGHRS, CDR2 YFSETQ. The CDR3 is made up of 14 amino acids. V was shortened by 4 bases and J by 0 bases, with 10 bases between the two germline ends. At least ten counts were recorded for this clonotype.

The chain uses TRBV5-1 and TRBJ1-1; D ambiguous. The sample taken for sequencing was a population of CD138-negative cells sorted from bone marrow. This TCR was recovered from a donor older than 35 with multiple myeloma. The CDR3 nucleotides are TGCGCCAGCAGCGTAAGGGCCGTGAACACTGAAGCTTTCTTT. As protein: CASSVRAVNTEAFF. The complete variable domain, with remaining parts taken from reference TRBV5-1 and TRBJ1-1, reads KAGVTQTPRYLIKTRGQQVTLSCSPISGHRSVSWYQQTPGQGLQFLFEYFSETQRNKGNFPGRFSGRQFSNSRSEMNVSTLELGDSALYLCASSVRAVNTEAFFGQGTRLTVV.